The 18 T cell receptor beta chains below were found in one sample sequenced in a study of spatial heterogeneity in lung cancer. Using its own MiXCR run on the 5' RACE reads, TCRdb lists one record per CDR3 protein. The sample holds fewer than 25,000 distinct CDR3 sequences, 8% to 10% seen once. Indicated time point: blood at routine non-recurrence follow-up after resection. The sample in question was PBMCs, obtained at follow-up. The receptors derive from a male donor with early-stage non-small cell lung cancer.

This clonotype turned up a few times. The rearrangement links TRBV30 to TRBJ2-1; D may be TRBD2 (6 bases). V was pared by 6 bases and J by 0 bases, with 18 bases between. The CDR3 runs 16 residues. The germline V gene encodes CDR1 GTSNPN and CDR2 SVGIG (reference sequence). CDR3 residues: CACSAGSTGSYNEQFF. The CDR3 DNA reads TGTGCCTGCTCCGCCGGGAGCACGGGCTCCTACAATGAGCAGTTCTTC.

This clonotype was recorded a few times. The CDR3 DNA reads TGCGCCAGCAGCAACCCTAGCGGGGGGGCTAATGAGCAGTTCTTC. Protein product: CASSNPSGGANEQFF. This chain uses TRBV5-1 with TRBJ2-1, with 12 bases lining up with TRBD2. The germline CDR1 and CDR2 sequences are SGHRS and YFSETQ. The CDR3 runs 15 residues. The V and J ends lost 4 bases and 7 bases, in that order; junction bases with no gene match: 6.

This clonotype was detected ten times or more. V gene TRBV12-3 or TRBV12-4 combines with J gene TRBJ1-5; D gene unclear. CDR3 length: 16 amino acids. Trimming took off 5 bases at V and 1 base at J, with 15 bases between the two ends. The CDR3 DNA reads TGTGCCAGCAGTCAAGGGAGTATCAGGAGCAATCAGCCCCAGCATTTT. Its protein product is CASSQGSIRSNQPQHF.

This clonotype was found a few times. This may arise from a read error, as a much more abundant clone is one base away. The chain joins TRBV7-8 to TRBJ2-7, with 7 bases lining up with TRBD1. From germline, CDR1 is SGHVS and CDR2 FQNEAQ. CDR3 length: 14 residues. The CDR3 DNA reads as TGTACCAGCAGCTCCAGGGACAGAATCTACGAGCAGTACTTC. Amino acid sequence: CTSSSRDRIYEQYF.

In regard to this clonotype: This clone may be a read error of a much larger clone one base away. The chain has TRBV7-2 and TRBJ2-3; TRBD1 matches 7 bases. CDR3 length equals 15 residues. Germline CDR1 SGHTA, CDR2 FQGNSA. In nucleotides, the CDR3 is TGTGCCAGCACTCCCAGGGGCGAGGGGACAGATACGCGGTATTTT. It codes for CASTPRGEGTDTRYF.

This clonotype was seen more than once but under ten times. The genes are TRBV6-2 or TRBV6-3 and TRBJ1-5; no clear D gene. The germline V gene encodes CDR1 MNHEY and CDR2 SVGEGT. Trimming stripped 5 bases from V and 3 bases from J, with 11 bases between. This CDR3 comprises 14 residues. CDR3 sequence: CASSTLTANQPQHF. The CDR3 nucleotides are TGTGCCAGCAGTACCCTGACTGCCAATCAGCCCCAGCATTTT.

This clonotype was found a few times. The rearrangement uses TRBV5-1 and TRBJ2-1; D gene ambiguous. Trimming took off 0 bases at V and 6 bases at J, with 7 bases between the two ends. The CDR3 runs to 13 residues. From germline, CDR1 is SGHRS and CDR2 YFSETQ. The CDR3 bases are TGCGCCAGCAGCTTGGGTTCCGCCAATGAGCAGTTCTTC. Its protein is CASSLGSANEQFF.

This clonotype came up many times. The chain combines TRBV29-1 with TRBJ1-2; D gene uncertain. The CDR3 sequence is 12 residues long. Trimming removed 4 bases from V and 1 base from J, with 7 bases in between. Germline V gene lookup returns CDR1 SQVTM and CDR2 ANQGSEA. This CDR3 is CSVAYYNYGYTF. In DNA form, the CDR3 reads TGCAGCGTTGCCTACTATAACTATGGCTACACCTTC.

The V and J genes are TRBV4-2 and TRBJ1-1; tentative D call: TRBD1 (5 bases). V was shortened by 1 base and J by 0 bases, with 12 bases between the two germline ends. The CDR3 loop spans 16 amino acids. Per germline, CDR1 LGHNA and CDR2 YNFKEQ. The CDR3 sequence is CASSQVEQGLNTEAFF. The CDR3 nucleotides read TGTGCCAGCAGCCAAGTGGAGCAGGGCCTGAACACTGAAGCTTTCTTT.

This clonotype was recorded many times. Here the CDR3 reads CASRTRTYTEAFF. The CDR3 nucleotides read TGTGCCAGCAGGACAAGAACGTACACTGAAGCTTTCTTT. The chain has TRBV25-1 and TRBJ1-1; D remains ambiguous. The V gene lost 6 bases and the J gene lost 3 bases, with 11 bases spanning the gap. Looked up from germline, CDR1 is MGHDK and CDR2 is SYGVNS. This CDR3 region has 13 residues.

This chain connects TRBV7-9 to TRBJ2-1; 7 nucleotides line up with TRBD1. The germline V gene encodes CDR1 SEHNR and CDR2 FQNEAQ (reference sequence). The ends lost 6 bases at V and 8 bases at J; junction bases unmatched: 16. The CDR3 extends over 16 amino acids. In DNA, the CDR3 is TGTGCCAGCAGATTTGGACAGGCTGTTTATGAGGATGAGCAGTTCTTC. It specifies CASRFGQAVYEDEQFF.

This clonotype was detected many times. The CDR3: CASNSRGRIGNQPQHF. The CDR3 DNA reads TGTGCCAGCAATTCCCGGGGCAGAATTGGCAATCAGCCCCAGCATTTT. V and J are TRBV6-6 and TRBJ1-5; the D gene is possibly TRBD1 (5 bases). Germline V gives CDR1 MNHNY, CDR2 SVGAGI (reference sequence). The V end lost 7 bases, the J end lost 2 bases, and 18 bases lay between the germline ends. The CDR3 extends over 16 amino acids.

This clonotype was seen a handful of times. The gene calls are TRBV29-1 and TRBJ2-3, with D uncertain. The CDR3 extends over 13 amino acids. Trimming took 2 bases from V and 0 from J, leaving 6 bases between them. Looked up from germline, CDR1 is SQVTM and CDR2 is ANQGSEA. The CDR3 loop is CSVERESTDTQYF. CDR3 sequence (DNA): TGCAGCGTTGAAAGAGAAAGCACAGATACGCAGTATTTT.

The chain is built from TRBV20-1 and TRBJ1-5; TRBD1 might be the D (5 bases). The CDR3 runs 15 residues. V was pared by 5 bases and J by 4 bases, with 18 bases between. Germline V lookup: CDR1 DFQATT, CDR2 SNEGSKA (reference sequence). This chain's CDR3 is CSASTGTRSNQPQHF. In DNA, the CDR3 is TGCAGTGCTTCTACCGGGACTCGAAGTAATCAGCCCCAGCATTTT.

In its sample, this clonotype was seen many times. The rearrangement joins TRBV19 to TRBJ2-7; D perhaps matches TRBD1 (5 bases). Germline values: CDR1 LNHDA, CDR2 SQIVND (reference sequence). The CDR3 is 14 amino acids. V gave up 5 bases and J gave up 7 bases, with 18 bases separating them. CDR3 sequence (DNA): TGTGCCAGTAGTCCTACAGGCTTGCTCGGAGAGCAGTACTTC. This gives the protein CASSPTGLLGEQYF.

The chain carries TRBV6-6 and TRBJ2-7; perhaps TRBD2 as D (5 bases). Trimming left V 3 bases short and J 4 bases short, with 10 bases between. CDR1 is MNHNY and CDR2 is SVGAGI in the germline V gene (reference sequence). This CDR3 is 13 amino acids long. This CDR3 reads CASSYSLAYEQYF. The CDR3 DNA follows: TGTGCCAGCAGTTATTCCCTAGCTTACGAGCAGTACTTC.

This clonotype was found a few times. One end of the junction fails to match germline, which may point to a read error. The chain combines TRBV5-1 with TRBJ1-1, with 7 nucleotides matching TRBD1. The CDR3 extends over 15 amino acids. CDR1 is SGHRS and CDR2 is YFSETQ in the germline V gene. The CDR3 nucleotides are TGCGCCAGCAGTTTGGACAGGCCACCGAACACTGAAGCTTTCTTT. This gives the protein CASSLDRPPNTEAFF.

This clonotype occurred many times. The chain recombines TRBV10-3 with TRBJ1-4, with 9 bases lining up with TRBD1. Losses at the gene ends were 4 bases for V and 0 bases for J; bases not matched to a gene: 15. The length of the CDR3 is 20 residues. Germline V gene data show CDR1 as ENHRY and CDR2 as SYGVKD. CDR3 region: CAISGGSRDREGATNEKLFF. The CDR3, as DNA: TGTGCCATCAGTGGAGGGTCCCGGGACAGGGAAGGAGCAACTAATGAAAAACTGTTTTTT.